Below are 32 T cell receptor beta chains sequenced from a single sample in a study of early T cells in non-severe SARS-CoV-2 infection (dated by TCRdb to the early 2020s). Libraries were built with 5' RACE. The run used a NextSeq 500. In-frame beta chains were kept once TCRdb had trimmed the public reads at Q25 with fastp and called clones with MiXCR. Merged by CDR3 protein, the rows form single entries marked with the most common genes and DNA. This sample lists about 62,000 distinct CDR3 sequences; approximately 10% were detected once. Approximately 1.1% of the sample comes from the top ten. The sequenced material came from whole blood. The receptors shown here come from an adult who was a healthcare worker with PCR-confirmed SARS-CoV-2 infection or an uninfected control (not recorded which).

This clonotype has just a few counts. The J gene is TRBJ2-7, the V gene TRBV5-1; TRBD1 might be the D (6 bases). The germline gives CDR1 SGHRS, CDR2 YFSETQ. V was shortened by 0 bases and J by 3 bases, with 7 bases between the two germline ends. The CDR3 spans 13 residues. This CDR3 reads CASSLGTDYEQYV. CDR3 DNA: TGCGCCAGCAGCTTGGGGACAGACTACGAGCAGTACGTC.

V is TRBV11-3 and J is TRBJ1-2; the D gene is possibly TRBD1 (5 bases). Trimming cost V 2 bases and J 6 bases, with 7 bases left between them. Germline lookup yields CDR1 SGHNT and CDR2 YENEEA. The CDR3 covers 12 residues. The CDR3 is CASSLRGDGYTF. The CDR3, as DNA: TGTGCCAGCAGCTTAAGGGGAGATGGCTACACCTTC.

This clonotype was counted only a few times. The chain carries TRBV20-1 and TRBJ2-5; 9 nucleotides match TRBD1. CDR1 is DFQATT, CDR2 SNEGSKA, per germline (reference sequence). V lost 2 bases to trimming and J lost 4 bases; unmatched junction nucleotides: 8. CDR3 length equals 15 residues. The CDR3 nucleotides are TGCAGTGCTAGACCCAACAGGGGGCAGGGAGAGACCCAGTACTTC. As protein: CSARPNRGQGETQYF.

CDR3 protein: CASSEGAGGRTEAFF. DNA of the CDR3: TGTGCCAGCAGTGAAGGGGCAGGGGGAAGAACTGAAGCTTTCTTT. The chain employs TRBV25-1 and TRBJ1-1, with 7 bases lining up with TRBD1. Germline trimming cut 2 bases from V and 5 bases from J; bases unmatched to any gene: 8. Germline V CDR1 and CDR2: MGHDK, SYGVNS. The CDR3 has 15 amino acids.

This clonotype has just a few counts. The chain's CDR3 is CASSLATAGGFYGYTF. The CDR3, as DNA: TGTGCCAGCAGCTTGGCTACGGCAGGGGGCTTCTATGGCTACACCTTC. The chain joins TRBV5-6 to TRBJ1-2; 8 bases map to TRBD1. This CDR3 comprises 16 residues. V was clipped by 0 bases and J by 4 bases; unmatched bases: 8. Looked up from germline, CDR1 is SGHDT and CDR2 is YYEEEE.

The chain has TRBV6-2 or TRBV6-3 and TRBJ2-2; 7 nucleotides align to TRBD1. Germline loops: CDR1 MNHEY, CDR2 SVGEGT. CDR3 length: 16 residues. Unmatched junction bases numbered 10, after V lost 6 bases and J lost 3 bases. DNA of the CDR3: TGTGCCAGCAGCCTCAACGGACAGGAATACACCGGGGAGCTGTTTTTT. It specifies CASSLNGQEYTGELFF.

The V gene is TRBV11-2, the J gene TRBJ2-5, with TRBD2 matching 7 bases. Germline V gene lookup returns CDR1 SGHAT and CDR2 FQNNGV. The CDR3 covers 14 residues. The J segment lost 3 bases and the V segment lost 1 base, leaving 2 bases of the junction unmatched. The DNA for the CDR3 is TGTGCCAGCAGCTTAGCGGGGGGAAAAGAGACCCAGTACTTC. Protein: CASSLAGGKETQYF. Full variable domain (rest looked up from reference TRBV11-2 and TRBJ2-5): EAGVAQSPRYKIIEKRQSVAFWCNPISGHATLYWYQQILGQGPKLLIQFQNNGVVDDSQLPKDRFSAERLKGVDSTLKIQPAKLEDSAVYLCASSLAGGKETQYFGPGTRLLVL.

V and J are TRBV3-1 and TRBJ2-6; 10 bases map to TRBD1. Germline V gene lookup returns CDR1 LGHDT and CDR2 YNNKEL (reference sequence). V shed 0 bases and J 4 bases; nucleotides not matched to a gene: 9. The CDR3 spans 19 residues. CDR3 residues: CASSQDPLGQGNGANVLTF. The CDR3 region has the DNA TGTGCCAGCAGCCAAGATCCATTGGGACAGGGGAACGGGGCCAACGTCCTGACTTTC.

The chain links TRBV12-3 or TRBV12-4 to TRBJ2-2; D gene uncertain. V lost 7 bases and J lost 6, with 15 bases in between. The CDR3 length is 14 residues. CDR3 protein: CASIMGSYPGELFF. The CDR3 DNA sequence: TGTGCCAGCATCATGGGTAGTTATCCCGGGGAGCTGTTTTTT.

In this sample, this clonotype turned up many times. In nucleotides, the CDR3 is TGTGCCAGCAGCCCGACGGGTGGGTCTAACCAAGAGACCCAGTACTTC. This gives the protein CASSPTGGSNQETQYF. The chain couples TRBV7-8 to TRBJ2-5; no firm D call. V was trimmed by 5 bases and J by 0 bases, leaving 16 bases between them. Germline-derived CDR1 and CDR2 are SGHVS and FQNEAQ. This CDR3 has 16 amino acids.

In this sample, this clonotype turned up a few times. The chain links TRBV7-3 to TRBJ2-3; a possible D gene is TRBD2 (6 bases). This CDR3 is built from 13 residues. From germline, CDR1 is SGHTA and CDR2 FQGTGA. Trimming took 4 bases from V and 6 from J, leaving 11 bases between them. The CDR3 region has the DNA TGTGCCAGCAGCTCCTTCGGAGGGGATACGCAGTATTTT. Translation: CASSSFGGDTQYF.

This clonotype was seen at least ten times. The gene calls are TRBV6-1 and TRBJ2-5, with 8 bases lining up with TRBD1. This CDR3 is built from 17 residues. Trimming cost V 7 bases and J 5 bases; bases outside gene matches: 18. Germline V gene data show CDR1 as MNHNS and CDR2 as SASEGT. The CDR3 loop reads CASNYRQGTAKGETQYF. The CDR3 nucleotides are TGTGCCAGCAATTACAGACAGGGGACTGCCAAAGGGGAGACCCAGTACTTC.

The V call is TRBV10-2, the J call TRBJ1-1, with D perhaps matching TRBD1 (5 bases). CDR1 and CDR2 (germline): WSHSY, SAAADI. Trimming left V 8 bases short and J 5 bases short, with 9 bases between. The CDR3 runs to 11 residues. The CDR3 DNA reads TGCGCCAGCGGGACGGGAACTGAAGCTTTCTTT. Protein product: CASGTGTEAFF.

The gene calls are TRBV21-1 and TRBJ2-7. TRBV21-1 is reported as a pseudogene. The CDR3 runs to 16 residues. This CDR3 is CASSSLAGRSSYEQYV. In nucleotides, the CDR3 is TGTGCCAGCAGCTCATTGGCCGGCAGGTCCTCCTACGAGCAGTACGTC.

This clonotype has at least ten counts. V usage is TRBV28 and J usage is TRBJ2-5; the D gene is possibly TRBD1 (5 bases). CDR1 and CDR2 (germline): MDHEN, SYDVKM. Trimming left V 6 bases short and J 1 base short, with 15 bases between. The CDR3 spans 15 residues. DNA of the CDR3: TGTGCCAGCAGACCCTCGCTAAGGGGCCAAGAGACCCAGTACTTC. This gives the protein CASRPSLRGQETQYF.

The chain recombines TRBV7-2 with TRBJ1-1, with a possible D match to TRBD1 (6 bases). Trimming stripped 5 bases from V and 4 bases from J, with 11 bases between. The CDR3 spans 13 residues. Germline V CDR1 and CDR2: SGHTA, FQGNSA. The CDR3 bases are TGTGCCAGCAGCATGACAGGTTTCACTGAAGCTTTCTTT. Amino acids: CASSMTGFTEAFF.

This clonotype was observed many times. The chain recombines TRBV9 with TRBJ2-3; 8 nucleotides match TRBD2. Germline V lookup: CDR1 SGDLS, CDR2 YYNGEE. The CDR3 is 16 residues long. The V and J ends lost 2 bases and 2 bases, in that order; junction bases with no gene match: 7. The CDR3 DNA sequence: TGTGCCAGCAGCGTCAGAGGCGGGGGGACCACAGATACGCAGTATTTT. It yields the protein CASSVRGGGTTDTQYF.

This clonotype has only a few counts. The chain has TRBV12-3 or TRBV12-4 and TRBJ2-2; weak D call: TRBD2 (5 bases). This CDR3 region has 13 residues. Trimming took off 8 bases at V and 6 bases at J, with 13 bases between the two ends. The CDR3 spells CASVRNGAGELFF. Written as DNA, the CDR3 is TGTGCCAGCGTGCGGAACGGGGCCGGGGAGCTGTTTTTT.

This clonotype was observed at least ten times. The gene calls are TRBV5-1 and TRBJ2-1, with a possible D match to TRBD2 (5 bases). The germline gives CDR1 SGHRS, CDR2 YFSETQ. This CDR3 spans 14 amino acids. Trimming pared 4 bases from V and 4 bases from J, leaving 12 bases between. In DNA form, the CDR3 reads TGCGCCAGCAGCGGAGGACCTAGGTACAATGAGCAGTTCTTC. It specifies CASSGGPRYNEQFF.

This clonotype came up many times. V and J are TRBV20-1 and TRBJ1-4, with no clear D. Trimming pared 6 bases from V and 3 bases from J, leaving 17 bases between. The germline V gene has CDR1 DFQATT and CDR2 SNEGSKA (reference sequence). This CDR3 region has 15 residues. The CDR3 DNA sequence: TGCAGTGCCCGACACAACGGACGGGCTAATGAAAAACTGTTTTTT. Protein: CSARHNGRANEKLFF.

In its sample, this clonotype was seen many times. CDR3 in DNA: TGCAGCGTCCCCGGCCCATCTGGGGCCAACGTCCTGACTTTC. This gives the protein CSVPGPSGANVLTF. The chain is built from TRBV29-1 and TRBJ2-6; the D is unclear. Trimming cost V 6 bases and J 1 base, with 10 bases left between them. Germline values: CDR1 SQVTM, CDR2 ANQGSEA. The CDR3 covers 14 residues.

The sample holds many counts of this clonotype. This chain links TRBV18 with TRBJ1-1; D unresolved. V was shortened by 7 bases and J by 3 bases, with 12 bases between the two germline ends. Germline V lookup: CDR1 KGHSH, CDR2 LQKENI. The CDR3 runs 13 residues. The CDR3: CASFSLRDTEAFF. The CDR3 DNA reads as TGTGCCAGCTTTTCATTACGGGACACTGAAGCTTTCTTT.

This clonotype occurred a few times. This chain's CDR3 is CSVEAGAGNTIYF. For the CDR3, the DNA is TGCAGCGTTGAAGCGGGAGCTGGAAACACCATATATTTT. The chain employs TRBV29-1 and TRBJ1-3; unclear D gene. With 1 base removed from V and 2 bases from J, the gap between germline ends came to 6 bases. Germline values: CDR1 SQVTM, CDR2 ANQGSEA. The CDR3 length is 13 residues.

This clonotype was recorded many times. The chain recombines TRBV7-7 with TRBJ2-5, with D hard to call. Trimming stripped 5 bases from V and 1 base from J, with 11 bases between. This CDR3 has 14 residues. Per the germline V gene, CDR1 is SSHAT and CDR2 is FNYEAQ (reference sequence). This chain's CDR3 is CASSQSGIQETQYF. For the CDR3, the DNA is TGTGCCAGCAGCCAGTCGGGTATCCAAGAGACCCAGTACTTC.

The CDR3 region is CASSSLGQGLNIQYF. Written as DNA, the CDR3 is TGTGCCAGCAGCTCCCTTGGACAGGGTTTGAACATTCAGTACTTC. The chain joins TRBV13 to TRBJ2-4; 8 nucleotides line up with TRBD1. Germline CDR1 is PRHDT and CDR2 is FYEKMQ (reference sequence). V trimming: 4 bases; J trimming: 7 bases; junction bases outside the gene matches: 9. The CDR3 is 15 amino acids.

This clonotype was seen many times. The chain recombines TRBV24-1 with TRBJ2-2; maybe TRBD2 (6 bases). This CDR3 has 15 amino acids. The V gene's germline CDR1 is KGHDR and CDR2 SFDVKD. V was trimmed by 3 bases and J by 4 bases, leaving 11 bases between them. CDR3 loop: CATSDEEGLTGELFF. For the CDR3, the DNA is TGTGCCACCAGTGATGAGGAGGGGCTCACCGGGGAGCTGTTTTTT.

J is TRBJ2-2 and V is TRBV6-1; 12 positions match TRBD2. Trimming removed 8 bases from V and 0 bases from J; junction bases left unmatched: 4. Germline V CDR1 and CDR2: MNHNS, SASEGT. The length of the CDR3 is 16 residues. DNA for the CDR3: TGTGCCAGCTGGACTAGCGGGGTAGCGAACACCGGGGAGCTGTTTTTT. It yields the protein CASWTSGVANTGELFF.

The rearrangement joins TRBV15 to TRBJ2-3, with D uncertain. V was pared by 6 bases and J by 0 bases, with 10 bases between. The germline V gene has CDR1 LNHNV and CDR2 YYDKDF (reference sequence). The CDR3 extends over 14 amino acids. Here the CDR3 DNA reads TGTGCCACCAGGATGGGAACTAGCACAGATACGCAGTATTTT. The encoded protein is CATRMGTSTDTQYF.

This clonotype was picked up many times. CDR3 coding DNA: TGTGCCAGCAGCCATGGTATTCGGACAGGGTTCGAAAAACTGTTTTTT. Amino acid sequence: CASSHGIRTGFEKLFF. V is TRBV12-3 or TRBV12-4 and J is TRBJ1-4, with TRBD1 identical over 8 bases. The CDR3 is 16 amino acids. V lost 6 bases, J lost 8 bases, and 14 bases stayed unmatched.

This clonotype turned up a few times. V usage is TRBV12-3 or TRBV12-4 and J usage is TRBJ1-3, with D unresolved. V shed 6 bases and J shed 7 bases, with 13 bases lying between them. The length of the CDR3 is 13 residues. CDR3 loop: CASSVYTTNTIYF. CDR3 sequence (DNA): TGTGCCAGCAGCGTTTACACGACGAACACCATATATTTT.

This clonotype was detected many times. The chain has TRBV6-1 and TRBJ1-2; D may be TRBD1 (5 bases). The CDR3 contains 14 residues. The germline gives CDR1 MNHNS, CDR2 SASEGT. V was cut by 6 bases and J by 0 bases, with 11 bases left in between. CDR3 region: CASSPGTANYGYTF. The CDR3, as DNA: TGTGCCAGCAGCCCTGGGACGGCTAACTATGGCTACACCTTC.

There are many counts of this clonotype. The chain employs TRBV10-2 and TRBJ1-5; D unresolved. Germline CDR1 reads WSHSY; CDR2 reads SAAADI. Between the trimmed V and J ends, which lost 0 bases and 4 bases, there was a span of 7 bases. The CDR3 totals 14 residues. CDR3 in DNA: TGCGCCAGCAGTGAGTCGTCGAAGAATCAGCCCCAGCATTTT. Protein sequence: CASSESSKNQPQHF.